This T cell receptor (beta chain) was sequenced for a study of T-cell reconstitution after alpha-beta-depleted transplantation in children. CDR3 length: 14 amino acids. In germline, CDR1 is KGHSY, CDR2 FQNENV. Trimming shortened V by 4 bases and J by 2 bases, and 12 bases separated the two germline ends. Preparing the TCRbeta library involved the use of unique molecular identifiers. TCRdb called the PCR reads again in MiXCR, with one record for every CDR3 protein. The sample has about 360,000 distinct CDR3 sequences; about 14% are singletons. The sequence was obtained from a human donor who donated a stem cell graft to a child with Fanconi anemia. V and J are TRBV16 and TRBJ2-7, with D perhaps TRBD1 or TRBD2 (6 bases each). Specimen: PBMCs, collected from the stem cell graft. The DNA of the CDR3 is TGTGCCAGCAGCCCCCCCGGGGGCCCCTACGAGCAGTACTTC. Translated, it gives CASSPPGGPYEQYF. Full variable domain (remainder filled in from reference TRBV16 and TRBJ2-7): GEEVAQTPKHLVRGEGQKAKLYCAPIKGHSYVFWYQQVLKNEFKFLISFQNENVFDETGMPKERFSAKCLPNSPCSLEIQATKLEDSAVYFCASSPPGGPYEQYFGPGTRLTVT.